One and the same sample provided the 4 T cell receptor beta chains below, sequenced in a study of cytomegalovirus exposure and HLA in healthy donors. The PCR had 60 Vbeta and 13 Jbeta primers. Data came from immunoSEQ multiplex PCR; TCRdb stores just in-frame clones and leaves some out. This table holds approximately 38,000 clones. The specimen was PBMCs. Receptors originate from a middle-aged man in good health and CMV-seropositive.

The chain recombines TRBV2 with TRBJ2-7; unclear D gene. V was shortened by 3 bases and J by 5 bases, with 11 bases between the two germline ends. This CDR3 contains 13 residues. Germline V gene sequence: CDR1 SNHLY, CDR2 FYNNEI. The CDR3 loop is CASSEIHSNEQYF. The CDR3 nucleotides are TGTGCCAGCAGTGAGATACATTCGAACGAGCAGTACTTC. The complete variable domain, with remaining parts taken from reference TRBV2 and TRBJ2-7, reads EPEVTQTPSHQVTQMGQEVILRCVPISNHLYFYWYRQILGQKVEFLVSFYNNEISEKSEIFDDQFSVERPDGSNFTLKIRSTKLEDSAMYFCASSEIHSNEQYFGPGTRLTVT.

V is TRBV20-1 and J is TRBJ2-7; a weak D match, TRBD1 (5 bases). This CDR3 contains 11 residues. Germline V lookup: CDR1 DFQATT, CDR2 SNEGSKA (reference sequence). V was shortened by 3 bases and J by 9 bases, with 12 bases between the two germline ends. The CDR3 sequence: CSASDADRQYF. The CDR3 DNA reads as TGCAGTGCTAGCGACGCTGACAGGCAGTACTTC.

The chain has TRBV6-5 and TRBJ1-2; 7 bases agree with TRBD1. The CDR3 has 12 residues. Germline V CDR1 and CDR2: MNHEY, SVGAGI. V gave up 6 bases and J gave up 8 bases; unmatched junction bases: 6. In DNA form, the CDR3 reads TGTGCCAGCAGCTACGACAGGGTCGGCTACACCTTC. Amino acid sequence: CASSYDRVGYTF.

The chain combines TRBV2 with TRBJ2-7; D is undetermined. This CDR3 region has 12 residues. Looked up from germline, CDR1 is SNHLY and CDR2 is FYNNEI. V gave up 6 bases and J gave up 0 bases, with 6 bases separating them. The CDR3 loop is CASRANSYEQYF. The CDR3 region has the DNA TGTGCCAGCAGGGCCAACTCCTACGAGCAGTACTTC.